These T cell receptor beta chains were read from a single sample in a study of healthy donors' naive CD4 and CD8 T cells. TCRdb re-derived calls from the reads in MiXCR, one entry per CDR3 protein. The profile shows some 190,000 distinct CDR3 sequences, about four fifths of them singletons. Sequenced sample: naive CD4+ and CD8+ T cells sorted from blood, pooled from several donors. The source of these receptors is a pool of human donors in good health; the sample pools cells from several healthy donors. CDR3s include the opening cysteine and the closing phenylalanine or tryptophan. D genes are given only for firm matches. The size field is filled for only some rows; it gives once, few, many or a size class.

j_gene: TRBJ2-1; v_gene: TRBV27; d_gene: .; abundance: .; len: 11; CDR3aa: CASSLGQEQFF; CDR3nt: TGTGCCAGCAGTTTAGGACAGGAGCAGTTCTTC
j_gene: TRBJ2-7; v_gene: TRBV30; d_gene: .; abundance: .; len: 14; CDR3aa: CAWGTNSDSYEQYF; CDR3nt: TGTGCCTGGGGGACAAATAGCGACTCCTACGAGCAGTACTTC
j_gene: TRBJ2-1; v_gene: TRBV19; d_gene: TRBD2; abundance: .; len: 15; CDR3aa: CASSMRDYPYNEQFF; CDR3nt: TGTGCCAGTAGTATGCGGGACTACCCCTACAATGAGCAGTTCTTC
j_gene: TRBJ2-1; v_gene: TRBV5-4; d_gene: TRBD1; abundance: .; len: 15; CDR3aa: CASSFRTGTYNEQFF; CDR3nt: TGTGCCAGCAGTTTTCGGACAGGGACCTACAATGAGCAGTTCTTC
j_gene: TRBJ2-1; v_gene: TRBV19; d_gene: .; abundance: .; len: 18; CDR3aa: CASSIGWSPSSSYNEQFF; CDR3nt: TGTGCCAGTAGTATAGGGTGGAGCCCGTCGAGCTCCTACAATGAGCAGTTCTTC
j_gene: TRBJ1-6; v_gene: TRBV4-3; d_gene: .; abundance: .; len: 17; CDR3aa: CASSQDRGMLLNSPLHF; CDR3nt: TGCGCCAGCAGCCAAGATCGAGGGATGCTTCTGAATTCACCCCTCCACTTT
j_gene: TRBJ2-4; v_gene: TRBV29-1; d_gene: .; abundance: few; len: 14; CDR3aa: CSVVSDGHKNIQYF; CDR3nt: TGCAGCGTTGTATCGGACGGGCACAAAAACATTCAGTACTTC
j_gene: TRBJ2-5; v_gene: TRBV19; d_gene: TRBD2; abundance: .; len: 16; CDR3aa: CASTEGLAGAVKTQYF; CDR3nt: TGTGCCAGTACCGAGGGACTAGCGGGGGCCGTGAAGACCCAGTACTTC
j_gene: TRBJ2-1; v_gene: TRBV30; d_gene: .; abundance: .; len: 15; CDR3aa: CAWSGEGSGYNEQFF; CDR3nt: TGTGCCTGGAGTGGTGAAGGGAGTGGCTACAATGAGCAGTTCTTC
j_gene: TRBJ2-6; v_gene: TRBV6-2/TRBV6-3; d_gene: .; abundance: few; len: 14; CDR3aa: CASRTGSGANVLTF; CDR3nt: TGTGCCAGCAGGACAGGCTCTGGGGCCAACGTCCTGACTTTC
j_gene: TRBJ2-7; v_gene: TRBV5-4; d_gene: .; abundance: .; len: 15; CDR3aa: CASSPGGLGWFEQYF; CDR3nt: TGTGCCAGCAGCCCCGGTGGCCTCGGGTGGTTCGAGCAGTACTTC